The TCR beta chain under discussion was sequenced for a study of graft-versus-host responses after intestinal transplantation. Study context: Recipients had transplants, and these were multivisceral, liver-intestinal, or isolated intestinal. Recipients were all induced with anti-thymocyte globulin, then given tacrolimus and steroids for around three years.

This table comes from immunoSEQ multiplex PCR, and its TCRdb copy is limited to in-frame clones, with some not included. Of 80,000 to 95,000 clones in the sample, roughly 90% were seen once. Trimming removed 5 bases at V and 4 bases at J, with 14 bases between. This CDR3 has 15 residues. Germline assignment: CDR1 SEHNR and CDR2 FQNEAQ (reference sequence). Study outcomes and limitations: GvH clonotypes were identified within recipient marrow, with a subset emerging first in ileum or blood.

On this clone: As yet, its antigen is unknown.

This sequence originates from a human donor who was the organ donor for an intestinal transplant. The chain has TRBV7-9 and TRBJ1-4; D perhaps matches TRBD1 (5 bases). The input for sequencing was unstimulated CD4+ T cells sorted from spleen or lymph node cells, taken before transplant. The CDR3 coding sequence is TGTGCCAGCAGCCCCCGTTGGGGGGATAATGAAAAACTGTTTTTT. Its translation is CASSPRWGDNEKLFF.